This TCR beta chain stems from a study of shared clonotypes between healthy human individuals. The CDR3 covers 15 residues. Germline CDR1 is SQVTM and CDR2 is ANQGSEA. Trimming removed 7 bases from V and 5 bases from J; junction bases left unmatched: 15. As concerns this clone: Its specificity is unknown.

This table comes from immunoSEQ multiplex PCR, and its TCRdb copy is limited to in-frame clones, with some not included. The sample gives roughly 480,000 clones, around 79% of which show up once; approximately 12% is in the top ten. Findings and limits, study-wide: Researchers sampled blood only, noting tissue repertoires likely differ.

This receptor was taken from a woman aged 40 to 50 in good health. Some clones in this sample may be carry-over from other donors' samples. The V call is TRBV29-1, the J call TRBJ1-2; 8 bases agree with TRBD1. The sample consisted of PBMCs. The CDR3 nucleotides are TGCAGCGGGGCCGGTTGGCAGGGGGCTGATTATGGCTACACCTTC. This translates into CSGAGWQGADYGYTF.